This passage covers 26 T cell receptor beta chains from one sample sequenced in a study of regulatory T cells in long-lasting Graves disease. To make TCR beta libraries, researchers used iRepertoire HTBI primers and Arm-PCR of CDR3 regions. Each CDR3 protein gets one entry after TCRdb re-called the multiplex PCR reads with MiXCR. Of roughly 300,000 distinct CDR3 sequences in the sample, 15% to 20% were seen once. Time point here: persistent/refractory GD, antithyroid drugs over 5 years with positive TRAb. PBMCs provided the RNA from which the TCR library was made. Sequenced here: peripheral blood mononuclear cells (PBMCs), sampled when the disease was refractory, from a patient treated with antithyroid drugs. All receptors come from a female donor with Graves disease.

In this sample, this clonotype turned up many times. CDR3 in amino acids: CASSSVSATGGYGYTF. In DNA form, the CDR3 reads TGTGCCAGCAGCTCCGTATCAGCCACAGGGGGGTATGGCTACACCTTC. The chain carries TRBV11-2 and TRBJ1-2; 8 bases are a match to TRBD1. Losses at the gene ends were 4 bases for V and 5 bases for J; bases not matched to a gene: 12. This CDR3 spans 16 amino acids. Germline lookup yields CDR1 SGHAT and CDR2 FQNNGV.

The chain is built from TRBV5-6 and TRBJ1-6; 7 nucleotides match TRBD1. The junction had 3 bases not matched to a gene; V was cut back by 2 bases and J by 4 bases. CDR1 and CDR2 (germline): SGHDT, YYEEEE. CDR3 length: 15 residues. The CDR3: CASSLQGTYNSPLHF. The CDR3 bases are TGTGCCAGCAGCTTACAGGGGACTTATAATTCACCCCTCCACTTT.

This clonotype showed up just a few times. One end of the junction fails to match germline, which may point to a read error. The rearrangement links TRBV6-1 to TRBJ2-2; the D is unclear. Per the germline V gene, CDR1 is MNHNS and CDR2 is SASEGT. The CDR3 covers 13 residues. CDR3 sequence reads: CTSSSSSTGELFF. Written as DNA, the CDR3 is TGTACCAGCAGTTCCTCTAGCACCGGGGAGCTGTTTTTT.

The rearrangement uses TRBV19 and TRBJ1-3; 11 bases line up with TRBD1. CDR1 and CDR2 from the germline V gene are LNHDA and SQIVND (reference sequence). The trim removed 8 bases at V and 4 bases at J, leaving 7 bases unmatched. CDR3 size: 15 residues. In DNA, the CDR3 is TGTGCCAGTGATTTCGGACAGGGGGCGGGAAACACCATATATTTT. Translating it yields CASDFGQGAGNTIYF.

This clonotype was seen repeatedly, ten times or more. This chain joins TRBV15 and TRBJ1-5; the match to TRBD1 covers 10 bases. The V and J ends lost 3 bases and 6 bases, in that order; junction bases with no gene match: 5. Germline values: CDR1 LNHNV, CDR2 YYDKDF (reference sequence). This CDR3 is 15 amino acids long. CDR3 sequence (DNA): TGTGCCACCAGCAGGGGGACAGGGGAAACTCAGCCCCAGCATTTT. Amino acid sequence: CATSRGTGETQPQHF.

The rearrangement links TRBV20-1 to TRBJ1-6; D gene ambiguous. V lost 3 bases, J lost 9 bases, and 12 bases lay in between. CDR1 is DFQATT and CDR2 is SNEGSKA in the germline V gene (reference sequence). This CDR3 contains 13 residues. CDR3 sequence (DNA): TGCAGTGCTAGCCCAGAATTTGGTTCACCCCTCCACTTT. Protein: CSASPEFGSPLHF.

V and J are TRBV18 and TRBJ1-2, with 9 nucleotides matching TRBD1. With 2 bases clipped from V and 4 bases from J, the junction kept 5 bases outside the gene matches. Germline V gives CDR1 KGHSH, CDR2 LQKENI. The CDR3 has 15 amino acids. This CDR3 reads CASSPSRDRAYGYTF. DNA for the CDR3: TGTGCCAGCTCACCATCCCGGGACAGGGCCTATGGCTACACCTTC.

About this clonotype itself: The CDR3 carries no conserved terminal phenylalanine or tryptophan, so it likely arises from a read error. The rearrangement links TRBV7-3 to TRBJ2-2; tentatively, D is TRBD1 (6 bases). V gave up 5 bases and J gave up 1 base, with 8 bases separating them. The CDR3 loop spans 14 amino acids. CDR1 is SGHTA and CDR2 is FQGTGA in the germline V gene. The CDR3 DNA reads TGTGCCAGCAGCCAGGGACAGAACACCGGGGAGCTGTTTCTT. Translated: CASSQGQNTGELFL.

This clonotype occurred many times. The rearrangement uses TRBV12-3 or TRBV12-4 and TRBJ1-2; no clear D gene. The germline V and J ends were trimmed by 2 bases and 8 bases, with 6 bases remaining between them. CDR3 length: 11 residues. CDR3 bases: TGTGCCAGCAGTTTATCGGAAGGCTACACCTTC. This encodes CASSLSEGYTF.

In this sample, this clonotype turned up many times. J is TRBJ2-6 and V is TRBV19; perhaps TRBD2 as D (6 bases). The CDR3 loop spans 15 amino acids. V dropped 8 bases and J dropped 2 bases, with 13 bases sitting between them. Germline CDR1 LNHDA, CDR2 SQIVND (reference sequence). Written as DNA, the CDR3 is TGTGCCAGTCGGGACTTGAAGACTGGGGCCAACGTCCTGACTTTC. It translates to CASRDLKTGANVLTF.

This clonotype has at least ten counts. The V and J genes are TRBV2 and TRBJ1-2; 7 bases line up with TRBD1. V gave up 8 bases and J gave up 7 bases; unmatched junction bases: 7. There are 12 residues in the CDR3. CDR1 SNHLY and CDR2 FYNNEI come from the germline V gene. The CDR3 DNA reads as TGTGCCAGCGACAGGGAGGGACGTGGCTACACCTTC. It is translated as CASDREGRGYTF.

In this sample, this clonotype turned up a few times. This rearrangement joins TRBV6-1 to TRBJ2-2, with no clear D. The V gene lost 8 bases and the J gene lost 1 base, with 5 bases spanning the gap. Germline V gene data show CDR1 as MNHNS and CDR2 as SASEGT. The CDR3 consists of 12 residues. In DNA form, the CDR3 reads TGTGCCAGCGGCCGGAACACCGGGGAGCTGTTTTTT. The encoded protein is CASGRNTGELFF.

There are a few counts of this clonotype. The CDR3: CASSMYLGLASDEQYF. The CDR3 region has the DNA TGTGCCAGTAGTATGTATTTGGGACTAGCAAGCGACGAGCAGTACTTC. V usage is TRBV19 and J usage is TRBJ2-7; 9 bases agree with TRBD2. The CDR3 is 16 amino acids. Trimming at V came to 3 bases and at J to 5 bases, leaving 11 bases not matched to a gene. The germline V gene has CDR1 LNHDA and CDR2 SQIVND (reference sequence).

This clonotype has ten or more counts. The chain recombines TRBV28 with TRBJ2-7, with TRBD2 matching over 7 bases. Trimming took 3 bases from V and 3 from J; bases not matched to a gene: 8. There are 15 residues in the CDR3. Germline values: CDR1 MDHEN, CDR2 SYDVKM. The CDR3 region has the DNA TGTGCCAGCAGTTTCGCGGGAGCCCAGGACTACGAGCAGTACTTC. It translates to CASSFAGAQDYEQYF. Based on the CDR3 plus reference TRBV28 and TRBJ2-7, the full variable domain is DVKVTQSSRYLVKRTGEKVFLECVQDMDHENMFWYRQDPGLGLRLIYFSYDVKMKEKGDIPEGYSVSREKKERFSLILESASTNQTSMYLCASSFAGAQDYEQYFGPGTRLTVT.

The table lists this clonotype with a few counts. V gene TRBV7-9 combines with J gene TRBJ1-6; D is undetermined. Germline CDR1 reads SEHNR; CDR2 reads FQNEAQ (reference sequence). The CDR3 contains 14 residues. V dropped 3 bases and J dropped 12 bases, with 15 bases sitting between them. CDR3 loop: CASSFPGAGEPLHF. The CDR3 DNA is TGTGCCAGCAGCTTCCCGGGCGCGGGTGAACCCCTCCACTTT.

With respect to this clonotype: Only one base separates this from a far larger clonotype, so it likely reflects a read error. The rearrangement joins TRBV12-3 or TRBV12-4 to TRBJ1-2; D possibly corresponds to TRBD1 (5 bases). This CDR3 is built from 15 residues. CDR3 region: CASSLSSWGVDGHTF. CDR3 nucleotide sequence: TGTGCCAGCAGTTTATCCTCGTGGGGGGTCGATGGCCACACCTTC.

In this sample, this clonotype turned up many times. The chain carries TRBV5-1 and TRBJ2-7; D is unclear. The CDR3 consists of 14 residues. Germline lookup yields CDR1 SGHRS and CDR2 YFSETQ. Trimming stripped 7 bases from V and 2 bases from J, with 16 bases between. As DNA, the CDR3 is TGCGCCAGCTCTGAAGATTTCCCTACCTACGAGCAGTACTTC. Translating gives CASSEDFPTYEQYF.

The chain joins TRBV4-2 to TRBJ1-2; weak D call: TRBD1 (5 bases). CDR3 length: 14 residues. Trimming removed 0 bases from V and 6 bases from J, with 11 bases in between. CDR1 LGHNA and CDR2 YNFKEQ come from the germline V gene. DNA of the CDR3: TGTGCCAGCAGCCAAGAGCGGGGGGGACATGGCTACACCTTC. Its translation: CASSQERGGHGYTF.

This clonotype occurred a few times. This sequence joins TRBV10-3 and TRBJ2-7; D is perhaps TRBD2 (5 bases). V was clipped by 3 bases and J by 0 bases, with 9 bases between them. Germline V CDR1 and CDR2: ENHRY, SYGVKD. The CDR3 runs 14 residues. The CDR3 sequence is CAISDRGSSYEQYF. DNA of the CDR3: TGTGCCATCAGTGACAGAGGGAGCTCCTACGAGCAGTACTTC.

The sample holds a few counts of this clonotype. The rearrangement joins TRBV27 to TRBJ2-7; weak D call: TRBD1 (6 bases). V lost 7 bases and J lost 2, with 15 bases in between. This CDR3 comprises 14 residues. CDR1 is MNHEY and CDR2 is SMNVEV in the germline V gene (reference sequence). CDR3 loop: CASTPGGGPYEQYF. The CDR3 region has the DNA TGTGCCAGCACCCCTGGGGGCGGCCCCTACGAGCAGTACTTC.

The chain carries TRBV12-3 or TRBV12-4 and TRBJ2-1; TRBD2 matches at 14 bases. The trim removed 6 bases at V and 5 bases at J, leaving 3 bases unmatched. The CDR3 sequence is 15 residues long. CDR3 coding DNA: TGTGCCAGCAGCAGGACTAGCGGGGGGAACAATGAGCAGTTCTTC. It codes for CASSRTSGGNNEQFF.

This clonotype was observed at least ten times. CDR3 in DNA: TGCAGCGCCGGAATGGGGCCAGGGGATGGCTACACCTTC. Its translation: CSAGMGPGDGYTF. The chain carries TRBV29-1 and TRBJ1-2; the D gene is possibly TRBD1 (6 bases). V dropped 7 bases and J dropped 6 bases, with 18 bases sitting between them. The length of the CDR3 is 13 residues. Germline-derived CDR1 and CDR2 are SQVTM and ANQGSEA.

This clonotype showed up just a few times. Here the CDR3 reads CASSATSGRANEQYF. In nucleotides, the CDR3 is TGTGCCAGCAGCGCGACTAGCGGGAGGGCGAACGAGCAGTACTTC. The chain recombines TRBV9 with TRBJ2-7, with 14 bases lining up with TRBD2. Germline CDR1 and CDR2: SGDLS and YYNGEE. The CDR3 is made up of 15 amino acids. V dropped 3 bases and J dropped 5; count of bases not matched to a gene: 4.

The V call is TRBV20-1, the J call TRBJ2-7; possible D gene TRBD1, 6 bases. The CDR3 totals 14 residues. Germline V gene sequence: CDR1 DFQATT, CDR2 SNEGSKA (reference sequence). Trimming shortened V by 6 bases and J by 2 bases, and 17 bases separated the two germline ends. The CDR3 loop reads CSAGTAGATYEQYF. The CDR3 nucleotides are TGCAGTGCCGGGACCGCAGGGGCCACCTACGAGCAGTACTTC.

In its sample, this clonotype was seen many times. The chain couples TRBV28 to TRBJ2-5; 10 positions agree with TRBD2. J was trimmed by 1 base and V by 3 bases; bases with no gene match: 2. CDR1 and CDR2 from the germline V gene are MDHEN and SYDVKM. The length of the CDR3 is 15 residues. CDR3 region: CASSLWTSGQETQYF. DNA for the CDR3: TGTGCCAGCAGTTTGTGGACTAGCGGCCAAGAGACCCAGTACTTC.

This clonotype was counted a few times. Here the CDR3 DNA reads TGTGCCAGCAGCTTCGGGGGGGCGTACACTGAAGCTTTCTTT. Residues: CASSFGGAYTEAFF. The rearrangement uses TRBV7-2 and TRBJ1-1; D possibly corresponds to TRBD1 (6 bases). V gave up 3 bases and J gave up 3 bases, with 11 bases separating them. The germline CDR1 and CDR2 sequences are SGHTA and FQGNSA. This CDR3 comprises 14 residues.